A single TCR beta chain is shown here with its context. As yet, its antigen is unknown. This sample was included in a study of shared clonotypes between healthy human individuals. On the study more broadly: Each donor's CD4 naive and CD4 memory cells filled three plates apiece, CD8 naive two, and CD8 memory one. Study results and caveats: The genetic and exposure-history diversity represented was limited by few donors. The naive CD4 repertoires of a handful of donors were compared, and around 4.9% of clonotypes were shared.

On sorted subsets, replicate PCRs used 150 to 250 ng DNA, or some 27,000 T cell genomes. Profiled with immunoSEQ multiplex PCR; TCRdb holds only in-frame clones, not every one. This sample has millions of clones, with just over 90% found just once. Trimming took off 4 bases at V and 5 bases at J, with 16 bases between the two ends. The germline CDR1 and CDR2 sequences are SGHRS and YFSETQ. There are 14 residues in the CDR3. V usage is TRBV5-1 and J usage is TRBJ2-7, with D possibly called TRBD1 or TRBD2 (6 bases each). This TCR was sampled from a man aged 18-30 years in good health. Some clones in this sample may be carry-over from other donors' samples. The sample consisted of naive CD4+ T cells from PBMCs. Noted subset: CD45RA+ positively selected. CDR3 DNA sequence: TGCGCCAGCAGCCAAGGGGGTGGAGGGGACGAGCAGTACTTC. As protein: CASSQGGGGDEQYF.